This T cell receptor beta chain derives from a study of cytomegalovirus exposure and HLA in healthy donors. The V end lost 3 bases, the J end lost 1 base, and 11 bases lay between the germline ends. Per germline, CDR1 LNHDA and CDR2 SQIVND (reference sequence). The CDR3 is 15 amino acids. Study-level results: A later analysis associated 15,000 to 20,000 TCR beta sequences with HLA alleles at a 0.05 false discovery rate.

With respect to this clone: Its antigen is undetermined.

The study ran its PCR with 60 Vbeta and 13 Jbeta primers. Profiling relied on immunoSEQ multiplex PCR, and the TCRdb table lists in-frame clones only, not all of them. The sample comprises some 110,000 clones, around three quarters of which are singletons, and around 14% rests with the top ten. Nominally healthy donors were sampled, though unrecorded immune exposures were likely. The chain links TRBV19 to TRBJ2-3; tentative D call: TRBD2 (6 bases). The material sequenced was PBMCs. The receptor comes from a woman aged 60-75 years in good health and CMV-seropositive. The CDR3 spells CASSILGGRTDTQYF. Here the CDR3 DNA reads TGTGCCAGTAGTATTCTGGGGGGACGCACAGATACGCAGTATTTT.